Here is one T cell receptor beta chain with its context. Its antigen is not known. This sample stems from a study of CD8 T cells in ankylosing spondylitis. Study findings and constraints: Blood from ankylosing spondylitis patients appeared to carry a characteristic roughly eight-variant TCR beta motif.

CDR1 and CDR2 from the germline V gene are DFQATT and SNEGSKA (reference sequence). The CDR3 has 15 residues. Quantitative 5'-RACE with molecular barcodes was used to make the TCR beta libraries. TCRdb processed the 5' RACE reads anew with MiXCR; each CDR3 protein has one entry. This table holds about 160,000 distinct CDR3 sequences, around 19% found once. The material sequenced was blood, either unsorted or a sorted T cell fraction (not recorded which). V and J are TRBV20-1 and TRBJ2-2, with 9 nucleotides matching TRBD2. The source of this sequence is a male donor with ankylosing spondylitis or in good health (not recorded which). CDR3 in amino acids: CSSAPLAGLSGELFF. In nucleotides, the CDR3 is TGCAGCTCAGCTCCCCTAGCGGGATTGAGCGGGGAGCTGTTTTTT.